Sequencing of this T cell receptor (beta chain) was carried out in a study of blood T cell repertoires in COVID-19 (dated by TCRdb to the early 2020s). General notes on the study: Samples covering the acute and convalescent phases of COVID-19 were provided by collaborators in the United States, Italy and Spain. The material from the prospective study consisted of cDNA or gDNA derived from T cells, B-cell-depleted T cells, or PBMCs. Subjects who had been exposed to COVID-19, were actively infected with it, or had recovered from it provided the deeply sampled blood TCRbeta repertoires that made up the dataset. The repertoires were released in a freely available public database meant as a resource for research on the immune response to SARS-CoV-2. The samples were drawn from the first 160 participants of the ongoing ImmuneRACE study and from 1,254 subjects provided by 6 global collaborators. Nearly every sample came with metadata listing a de-identified subject ID, COVID-19 status, age in years and sex. HLA class I and class II types, where available, came from metadata supplied by the sample provider rather than from assay-based typing. On the study overall, not on this receptor specifically: Clinical and demographic metadata were provided uncurated, with the amount varying by source and participant.

This clone appeared once. Its cognate antigen has yet to be identified. The sample holds no much larger clone one base away, and base qualities are not on file. TCRbeta CDR3 regions were amplified from genomic DNA by means of the immunoSEQ Assay, a bias-controlled multiplex PCR. As for the original processing: The number of nucleated cells in each sample was estimated from the amplification of reference gene primers within the assay. Sequence reads were collapsed and filtered to measure the absolute abundance of every unique TCRbeta CDR3 rearrangement. For each sample, productive Simpson clonality was calculated as the square root of Simpson's diversity index across productive rearrangements. TCRdb holds this immuneACCESS table with in-frame rearrangements only. Some clones are missing; in checked studies, unresolved V genes explain under half, and the rest has no known cause. V, J and clone size are taken as reported in that table, and D and trimming were inferred from the DNA itself. The sample includes about 70,000 clones, with roughly four fifths observed a single time. The top ten clonotypes cover approximately 7% of the sample.

Measured from the cysteine to the phenylalanine, the CDR3 is 15 residues long. Only the CDR3 portion is preserved as DNA: 45 bases, with reading frame beginning at the first base. V and J are truncated by 2 bases and 0 bases respectively, leaving an intervening sequence of 10 bases. For CDR1 and CDR2, the germline V gene lists SGDLS and YYNGEE. At one collaborating source in Seattle, patients were enrolled during active infection and were followed longitudinally through the course of disease. Whole blood was collected in K2EDTA tubes by collaborating institutions according to the institutions' own protocols. Collaborator samples were shipped for TCRbeta analysis as frozen whole blood, isolated PBMCs, or DNA extracted from either sample type.

Specimen: peripheral blood. This receptor was identified in a man between 25 and 39 years old with COVID-19, enrolled during active disease. The rearrangement joined TRBV9 to TRBJ2-3; TRBD2 is possibly the D segment (6 matching bases). The nucleotides read TGTGCCAGCAGCGTGTCTAGCGACAGCACAGATACGCAGTATTTT. It codes for CASSVSSDSTDTQYF.